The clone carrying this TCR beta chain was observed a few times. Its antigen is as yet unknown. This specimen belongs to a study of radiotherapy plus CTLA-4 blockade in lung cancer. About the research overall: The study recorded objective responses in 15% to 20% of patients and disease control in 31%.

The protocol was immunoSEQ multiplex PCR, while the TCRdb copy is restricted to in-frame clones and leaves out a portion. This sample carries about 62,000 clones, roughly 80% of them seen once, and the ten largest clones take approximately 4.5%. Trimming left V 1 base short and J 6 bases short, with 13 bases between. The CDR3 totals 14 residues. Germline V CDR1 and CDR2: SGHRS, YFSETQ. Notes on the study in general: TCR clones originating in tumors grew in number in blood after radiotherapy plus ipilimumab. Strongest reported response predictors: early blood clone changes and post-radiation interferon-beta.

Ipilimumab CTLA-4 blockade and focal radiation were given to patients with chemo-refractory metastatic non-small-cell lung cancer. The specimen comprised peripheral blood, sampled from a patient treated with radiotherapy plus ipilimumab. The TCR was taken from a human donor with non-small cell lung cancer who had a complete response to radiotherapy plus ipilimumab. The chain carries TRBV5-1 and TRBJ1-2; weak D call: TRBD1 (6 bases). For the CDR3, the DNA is TGCGCCAGCAGCTTGAGTCGGGGGGCAAATGGCTACACCTTC. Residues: CASSLSRGANGYTF. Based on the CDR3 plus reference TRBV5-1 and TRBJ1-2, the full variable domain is KAGVTQTPRYLIKTRGQQVTLSCSPISGHRSVSWYQQTPGQGLQFLFEYFSETQRNKGNFPGRFSGRQFSNSRSEMNVSTLELGDSALYLCASSLSRGANGYTFGSGTRLTVV.